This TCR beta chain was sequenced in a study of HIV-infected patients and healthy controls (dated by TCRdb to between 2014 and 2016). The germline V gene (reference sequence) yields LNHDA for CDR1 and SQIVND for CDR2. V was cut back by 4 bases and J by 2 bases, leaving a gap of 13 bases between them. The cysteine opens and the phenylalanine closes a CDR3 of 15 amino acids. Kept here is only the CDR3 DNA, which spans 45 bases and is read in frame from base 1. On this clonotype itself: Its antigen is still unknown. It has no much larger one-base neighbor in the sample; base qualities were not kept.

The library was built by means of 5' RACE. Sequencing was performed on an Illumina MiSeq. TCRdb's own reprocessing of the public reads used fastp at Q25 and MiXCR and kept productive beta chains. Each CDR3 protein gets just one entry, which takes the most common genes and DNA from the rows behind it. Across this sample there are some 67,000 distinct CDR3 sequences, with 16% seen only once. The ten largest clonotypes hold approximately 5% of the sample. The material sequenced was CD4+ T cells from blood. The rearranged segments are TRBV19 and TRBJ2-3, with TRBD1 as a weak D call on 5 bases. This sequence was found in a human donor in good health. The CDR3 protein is CASSTQGEPTDTQYF. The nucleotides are TGTGCCAGTAGTACCCAGGGCGAACCCACAGATACGCAGTATTTT. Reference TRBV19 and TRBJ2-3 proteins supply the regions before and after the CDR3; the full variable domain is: DGGITQSPKYLFRKEGQNVTLSCEQNLNHDAMYWYRQDPGQGLRLIYYSQIVNDFQKGDIAEGYSVSREKKESFPLTVTSAQKNPTAFYLCASSTQGEPTDTQYFGPGTRLTVL.